This is a list of T cell receptor beta chains from one sample in a study of T cell repertoires in cytomegalovirus infection. TCRdb passed the reads through MiXCR, listing each CDR3 protein once. The sample lists roughly 230,000 distinct CDR3 sequences; approximately 22% were seen once. The sequenced sample was CD8+ T cells from PBMCs. The receptors here all came from a human donor in good health (CMV status not recorded). Some clones in this sample may be carry-over from other donors' samples. CDR3s include the opening cysteine and the closing phenylalanine or tryptophan. D genes are given only for firm matches. Size values are once, few and many counts, or a class for expanded clones, and some rows have none.

V,size,J,D,DNA,CDR3
TRBV19,few,TRBJ1-1,-,TGTGCCAGTAGTGCCGGGCCAGGGCAAACTGAAGCTTTCTTT,CASSAGPGQTEAFF
TRBV7-8,many,TRBJ2-5,-,TGTGCCAGCAGCTTAGGGTCGGACGGTCACCAAGAGACCCAGTACTTC,CASSLGSDGHQETQYF
TRBV4-1,many,TRBJ1-5,-,TGCGCCAGCAGCCAAGAGGGGAGTTCGAGCAATCAGCCCCAGCATTTT,CASSQEGSSSNQPQHF
TRBV23-1,-,TRBJ2-7,-,TGCGCCAGCAGTCAATTTGCAGGAACCTACGAGCAGTACTTC,CASSQFAGTYEQYF
TRBV5-5,few,TRBJ2-6,TRBD1,TGTGCCAGCAGCAAAAACCGGGACAGGCCCGACTCTGGGGCCAACGTCCTGACTTTC,CASSKNRDRPDSGANVLTF
TRBV27,-,TRBJ2-7,-,TGTGCCAGCGGCCCAGGGGCCACGCCTGACCACGAGCAGTACTTC,CASGPGATPDHEQYF
TRBV10-3,-,TRBJ1-2,TRBD1,TGTGCCGGACAGGGGATGCGTGGCTACACCTTC,CAGQGMRGYTF
TRBV27,-,TRBJ2-5,-,TGTGCCAGCAGGGTCCCCCTCGGGGAGACCCAGTACTTC,CASRVPLGETQYF
TRBV28,-,TRBJ2-7,TRBD2,TGTGCCAGCAGCCACCGGGGGGGCGGGTACGAGCAGTACTTC,CASSHRGGGYEQYF
TRBV29-1,once,TRBJ2-1,-,TGCAGCGTTGAACTGGCAGCCACCAATGAGCAGTTCTTC,CSVELAATNEQFF
TRBV7-2,many,TRBJ1-3,-,TGTGCCAGCAGCTTAGGGCCAGGAGAAGGGGACACCATATATTTT,CASSLGPGEGDTIYF
TRBV11-2,few,TRBJ1-4,-,TGTGCCAGCAGCTTAGACAGGGACAAGGGGAAGTTTAATGAAAAACTGTTTTTT,CASSLDRDKGKFNEKLFF
TRBV11-2,few,TRBJ1-1,-,TGTGCCAGCAGTCAAGCAGGGCTCGGCGATGAAGCTTTCTTT,CASSQAGLGDEAFF
TRBV7-8,many,TRBJ2-3,TRBD2,TGTGCCAGCAGCGCGACTGAGCGGGGGGTTGATGGTACAGATACGCAGTATTTT,CASSATERGVDGTDTQYF
TRBV12-3/TRBV12-4,many,TRBJ2-7,TRBD2,TGTGCCAGCAGTTTGAAGTCGGGGGGATACGAGCAGTACTTC,CASSLKSGGYEQYF
TRBV20-1,-,TRBJ2-2,TRBD2,TGCAGTGCTAGAGATCTGGCTAGCGGGGAGTACACCGGGGAGCTGTTTTTT,CSARDLASGEYTGELFF
TRBV25-1,few,TRBJ2-1,-,TGTGCCAGCGCCGCTGGGCATGAGCAGTTCTTC,CASAAGHEQFF
TRBV15,-,TRBJ2-1,-,TGTGCCACTGGATGGGGCAATGAGCAGTTCTTC,CATGWGNEQFF
TRBV6-5,few,TRBJ1-1,-,TGTGCCAGCAGGTGGGATTTGGGGGCCGGGACTGAAGCTTTCTTT,CASRWDLGAGTEAFF
TRBV7-9,-,TRBJ2-5,-,TGTGCCAGCAGCCCCGACCAGCTTCTGGAGACCCAGTACTTC,CASSPDQLLETQYF
TRBV12-3/TRBV12-4,-,TRBJ2-7,-,TGTGCCAGCAGTGCCACAGGTGGTTTATCCTACGAGCAGTACTTC,CASSATGGLSYEQYF
TRBV7-9,many,TRBJ2-3,TRBD1,TGTGCCAGCAGCTTCATCCTAGGGGACAGGGGGCAAACAGATACGCAGTATTTT,CASSFILGDRGQTDTQYF
TRBV12-3/TRBV12-4,few,TRBJ2-7,-,TGTGCCAGCACCCGACCGCCCGGGCACGAGCAGTACTTC,CASTRPPGHEQYF
TRBV20-1,-,TRBJ1-5,-,TGCAGTGCCAGGGAGGAAAATCAGCCCCAGCATTTT,CSAREENQPQHF
TRBV7-6,few,TRBJ2-1,-,TGTGCCAGCAGCTCCCTGGACCCTGAGCAGTTCTTC,CASSSLDPEQFF
TRBV28,-,TRBJ1-6,-,TGTGCCAGCAGTCAGGGGATCGCCTATAATTCACCCCTCCACTTT,CASSQGIAYNSPLHF
TRBV12-3/TRBV12-4,-,TRBJ1-3,-,TGTGCCAGCAGTTTAGCTGGGGTAGTATCTGGAAACACCATATATTTT,CASSLAGVVSGNTIYF
TRBV7-9,few,TRBJ2-7,-,TGTGCCAGCAGCTCGTCGACAGGGAGGCACGAGCAGTACTTC,CASSSSTGRHEQYF
TRBV2,-,TRBJ2-2,-,TGTGCCAGCAGTGAAGATGGCGCCACCGGGGAGCTGTTTTTT,CASSEDGATGELFF